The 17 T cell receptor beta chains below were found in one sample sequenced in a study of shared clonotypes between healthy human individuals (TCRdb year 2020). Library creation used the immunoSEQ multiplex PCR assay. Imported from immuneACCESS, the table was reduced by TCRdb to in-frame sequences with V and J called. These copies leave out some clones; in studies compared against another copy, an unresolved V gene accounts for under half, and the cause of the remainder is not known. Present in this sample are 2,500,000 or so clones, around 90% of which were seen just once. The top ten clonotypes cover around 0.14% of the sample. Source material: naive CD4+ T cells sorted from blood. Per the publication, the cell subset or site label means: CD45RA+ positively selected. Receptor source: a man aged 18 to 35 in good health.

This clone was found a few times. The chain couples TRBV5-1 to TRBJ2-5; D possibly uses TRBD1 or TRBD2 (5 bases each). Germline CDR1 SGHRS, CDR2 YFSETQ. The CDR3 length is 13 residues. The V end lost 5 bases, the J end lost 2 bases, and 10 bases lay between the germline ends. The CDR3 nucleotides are TGCGCCAGCAGGCCGGGACCTCAAGAGACCCAGTACTTC. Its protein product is CASRPGPQETQYF.

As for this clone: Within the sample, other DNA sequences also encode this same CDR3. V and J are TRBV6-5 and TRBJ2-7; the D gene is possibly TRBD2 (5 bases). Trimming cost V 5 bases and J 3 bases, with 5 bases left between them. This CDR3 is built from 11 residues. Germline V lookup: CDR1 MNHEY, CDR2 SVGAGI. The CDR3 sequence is CASSGGYEQYF. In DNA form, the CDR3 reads TGTGCCAGCAGTGGAGGCTACGAGCAGTACTTC.

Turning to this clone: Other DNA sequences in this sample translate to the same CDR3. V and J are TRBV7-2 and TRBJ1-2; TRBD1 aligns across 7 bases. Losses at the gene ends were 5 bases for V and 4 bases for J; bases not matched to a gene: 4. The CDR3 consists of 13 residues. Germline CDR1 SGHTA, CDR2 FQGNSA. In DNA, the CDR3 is TGTGCCAGCAGCCTAGGGGGCAGCTATGGCTACACCTTC. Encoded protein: CASSLGGSYGYTF.

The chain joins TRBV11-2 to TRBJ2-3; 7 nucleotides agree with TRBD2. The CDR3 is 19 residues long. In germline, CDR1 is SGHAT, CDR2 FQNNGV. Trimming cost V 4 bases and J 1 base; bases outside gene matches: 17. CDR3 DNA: TGTGCCAGCAGCTACCCCACGGGCGGGAGCCTGAAGGGCACAGATACGCAGTATTTT. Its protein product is CASSYPTGGSLKGTDTQYF.

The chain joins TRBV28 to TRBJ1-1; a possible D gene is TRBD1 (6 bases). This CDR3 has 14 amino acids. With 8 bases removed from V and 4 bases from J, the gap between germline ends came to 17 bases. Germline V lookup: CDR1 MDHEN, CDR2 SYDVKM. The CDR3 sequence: CASGRQVPSTEAFF. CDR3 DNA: TGTGCCAGCGGACGACAGGTCCCCAGCACTGAAGCTTTCTTT.

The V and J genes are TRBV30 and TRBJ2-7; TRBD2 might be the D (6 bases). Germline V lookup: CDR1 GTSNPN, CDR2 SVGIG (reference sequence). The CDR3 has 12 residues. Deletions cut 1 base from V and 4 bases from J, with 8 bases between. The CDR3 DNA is TGTGCCTGGAGTGATGGGAGGTACGAGCAGTACTTC. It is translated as CAWSDGRYEQYF.

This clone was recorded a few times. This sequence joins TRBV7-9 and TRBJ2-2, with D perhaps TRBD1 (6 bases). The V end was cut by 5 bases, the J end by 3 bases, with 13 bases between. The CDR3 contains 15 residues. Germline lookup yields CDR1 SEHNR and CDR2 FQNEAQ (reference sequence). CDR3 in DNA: TGTGCCAGCAGCCCACGGGCAGGGGACACCGGGGAGCTGTTTTTT. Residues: CASSPRAGDTGELFF.

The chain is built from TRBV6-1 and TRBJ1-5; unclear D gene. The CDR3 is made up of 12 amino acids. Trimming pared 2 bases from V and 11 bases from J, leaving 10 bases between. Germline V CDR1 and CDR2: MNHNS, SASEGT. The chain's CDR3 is CASSEREETQHF. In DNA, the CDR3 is TGTGCCAGCAGTGAAAGGGAGGAGACCCAGCATTTT.

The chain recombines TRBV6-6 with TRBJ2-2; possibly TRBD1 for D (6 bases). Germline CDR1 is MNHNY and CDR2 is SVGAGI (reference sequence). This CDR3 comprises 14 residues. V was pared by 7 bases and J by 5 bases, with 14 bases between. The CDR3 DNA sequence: TGTGCCAGCACAGGGGCTTGGGGGACCGGGGAGCTGTTTTTT. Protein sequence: CASTGAWGTGELFF.

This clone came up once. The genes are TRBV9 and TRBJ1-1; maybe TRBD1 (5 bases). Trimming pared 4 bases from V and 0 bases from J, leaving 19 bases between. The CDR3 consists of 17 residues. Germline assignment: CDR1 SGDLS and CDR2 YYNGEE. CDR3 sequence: CASSHSGRGVMNTEAFF. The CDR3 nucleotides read TGTGCCAGCAGCCATTCGGGACGTGGTGTTATGAACACTGAAGCTTTCTTT.

As DNA, the CDR3 is TGTGCCAGCAGCTCTATCTTCAACACAGGGGTTCCTGAAGCTTTCTTT. Protein sequence: CASSSIFNTGVPEAFF. V usage is TRBV7-8 and J usage is TRBJ1-1; 7 nucleotides align to TRBD1. Germline V lookup: CDR1 SGHVS, CDR2 FQNEAQ. CDR3 size: 16 residues. With 4 bases clipped from V and 6 bases from J, the junction kept 14 bases outside the gene matches. Looking up the rest from reference TRBV7-8 and TRBJ1-1 gives the full variable domain: GAGVSQSPRYKVAKRGQDVALRCDPISGHVSLFWYQQALGQGPEFLTYFQNEAQLDKSGLPSDRFFAERPEGSVSTLKIQRTQQEDSAVYLCASSSIFNTGVPEAFFGQGTRLTVV.

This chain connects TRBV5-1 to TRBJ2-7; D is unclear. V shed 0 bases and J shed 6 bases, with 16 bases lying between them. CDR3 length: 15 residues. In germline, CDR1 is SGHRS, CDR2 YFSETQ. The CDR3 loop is CASSLEGPRSGEQYF. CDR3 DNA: TGCGCCAGCAGCTTGGAAGGGCCGAGATCAGGCGAGCAGTACTTC.

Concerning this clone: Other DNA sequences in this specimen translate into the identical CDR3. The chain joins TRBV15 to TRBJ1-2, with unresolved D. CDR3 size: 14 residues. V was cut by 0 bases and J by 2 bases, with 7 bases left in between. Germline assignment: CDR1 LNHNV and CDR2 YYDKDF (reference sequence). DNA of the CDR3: TGTGCCACCAGCAGAGAGAGAGGCAACTATGGCTACACCTTC. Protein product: CATSRERGNYGYTF. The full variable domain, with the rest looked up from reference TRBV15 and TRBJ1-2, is DAMVIQNPRYQVTQFGKPVTLSCSQTLNHNVMYWYQQKSSQAPKLLFHYYDKDFNNEADTPDNFQSRRPNTSFCFLDIRSPGLGDTAMYLCATSRERGNYGYTFGSGTRLTVV.

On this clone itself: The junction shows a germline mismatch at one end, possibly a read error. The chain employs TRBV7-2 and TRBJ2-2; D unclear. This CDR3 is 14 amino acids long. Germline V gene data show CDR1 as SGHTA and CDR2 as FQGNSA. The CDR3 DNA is TGTGCCAGCACCTTACCCAGTAACACCGGGGAGCTGTTTTTT. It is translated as CASTLPSNTGELFF.

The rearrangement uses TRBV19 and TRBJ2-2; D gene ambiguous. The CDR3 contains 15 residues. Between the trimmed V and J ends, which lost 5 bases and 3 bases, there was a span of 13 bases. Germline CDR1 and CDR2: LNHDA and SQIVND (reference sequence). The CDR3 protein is CASSPDVVDTGELFF. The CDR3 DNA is TGTGCCAGTAGTCCAGACGTGGTAGACACCGGGGAGCTGTTTTTT.

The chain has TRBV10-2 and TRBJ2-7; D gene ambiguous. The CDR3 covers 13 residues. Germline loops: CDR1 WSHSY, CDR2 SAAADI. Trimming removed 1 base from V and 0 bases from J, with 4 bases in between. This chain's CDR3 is CASSEYRSYEQYF. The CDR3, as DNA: TGCGCCAGCAGTGAGTATCGCTCCTACGAGCAGTACTTC.

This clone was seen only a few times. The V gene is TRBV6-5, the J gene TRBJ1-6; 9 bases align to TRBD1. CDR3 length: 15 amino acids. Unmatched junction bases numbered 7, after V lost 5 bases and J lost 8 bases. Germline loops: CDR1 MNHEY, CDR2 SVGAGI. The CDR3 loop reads CASSPRQGEYSPLHF. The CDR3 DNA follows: TGTGCCAGCAGTCCTCGACAGGGGGAATATTCACCCCTCCACTTT.